The rows below give T cell receptor beta chains drawn from one sample of a study of human T cells and chemical hapten exposure. TCRdb recomputed calls from the RACE reads with MiXCR, one row per CDR3 protein. The table records approximately 97,000 distinct CDR3 sequences, over 8% of them present only once. The specimen sequenced was whole blood. The receptors originated from a female donor in good health. Some clones in this sample may be carry-over from other donors' samples. Both conserved end residues are part of each CDR3. Clone sizes are given selectively: once, few, many, or a class where the clone is expanded.

J gene: TRBJ1-5
clone size: few
V gene: TRBV19
CDR3 protein: CASSTTLLSNQPQHF

J gene: TRBJ2-1
clone size: .
V gene: TRBV14
CDR3 protein: CASSQDTRSYNEQFF

J gene: TRBJ1-6
clone size: few
V gene: TRBV6-1
CDR3 protein: CASSELGENSPLHF

J gene: TRBJ1-5
clone size: few
V gene: TRBV12-3/TRBV12-4
CDR3 protein: CASSLAGDGQPQHF

J gene: TRBJ2-3
clone size: .
V gene: TRBV5-1
CDR3 protein: CASSLAWDTQYF

J gene: TRBJ2-1
clone size: .
V gene: TRBV7-8
CDR3 protein: CASSLVVGRSSYNEQFF

J gene: TRBJ2-7
clone size: .
V gene: TRBV14
CDR3 protein: CASSRGDEQYF

J gene: TRBJ2-6
clone size: .
V gene: TRBV19
CDR3 protein: CASSVVPGANVLTF

J gene: TRBJ1-5
clone size: many
V gene: TRBV12-3/TRBV12-4
CDR3 protein: CASSSKGNQPQHF

J gene: TRBJ1-1
clone size: .
V gene: TRBV6-5
CDR3 protein: CASSYSAGATEAFF

J gene: TRBJ1-2
clone size: many
V gene: TRBV6-2/TRBV6-3
CDR3 protein: CASSYSGQGKNGYTF

J gene: TRBJ2-6
clone size: many
V gene: TRBV10-3
CDR3 protein: CATASGANVLTF

J gene: TRBJ2-6
clone size: many
V gene: TRBV29-1
CDR3 protein: CSVEDRGAANVLTF

J gene: TRBJ2-3
clone size: few
V gene: TRBV29-1
CDR3 protein: CSVEFPGGRNADTQYF

J gene: TRBJ2-1
clone size: .
V gene: TRBV13
CDR3 protein: CASSLGRWGFRGEQFF

J gene: TRBJ2-5
clone size: many
V gene: TRBV20-1
CDR3 protein: CSASDRAGGETQYF

J gene: TRBJ2-7
clone size: many
V gene: TRBV28
CDR3 protein: CASSLRSYEQYF

J gene: TRBJ1-5
clone size: few
V gene: TRBV5-1
CDR3 protein: CASSLRGEGQPQHF

J gene: TRBJ2-3
clone size: few
V gene: TRBV7-9
CDR3 protein: CASSSSAVGGDTQYF

J gene: TRBJ1-6
clone size: few
V gene: TRBV20-1
CDR3 protein: CSARHGSSYNSPLHF

J gene: TRBJ2-5
clone size: many
V gene: TRBV7-3
CDR3 protein: CASSPGTSTIQETQYF

J gene: TRBJ2-3
clone size: .
V gene: TRBV20-1
CDR3 protein: CSARETSTDTQYF

J gene: TRBJ2-1
clone size: many
V gene: TRBV6-4
CDR3 protein: CASSDSKRASYNEQFF

J gene: TRBJ2-1
clone size: .
V gene: TRBV12-5
CDR3 protein: CASGLGLAGPGHEQFF

J gene: TRBJ1-2
clone size: few
V gene: TRBV6-1
CDR3 protein: CASVFRGYTF